This TCR beta chain appears in the sequencing data of a study of blood T cell repertoires in COVID-19. Study context: Samples came from the United States, Italy and Spain, spanning acute and convalescent COVID-19.

This CDR3 spans 16 amino acids. CDR1 and CDR2 from the germline V gene are SGHTA and FQGNSA. V dropped 4 bases and J dropped 3; count of bases not matched to a gene: 10. Original processing notes: Using reference gene primer amplification, nucleated cell counts were estimated. The data were produced by immunoSEQ multiplex PCR, yet TCRdb's version contains in-frame clones alone and is incomplete. The V and J calls and clone size were taken over from that table, and D and trimming were inferred from the DNA. Of some 380,000 clones in the sample, around 89% are singletons; the top ten hold 6.5%. The sample was peripheral blood. The chain recombines TRBV7-2 with TRBJ2-7; 9 bases match TRBD2. The TCR originated in a man aged 18 to 35 with active or convalescent COVID-19. The CDR3 sequence is CASSSIGREGHYEQYF. In DNA, the CDR3 is TGTGCCAGCAGCTCGATCGGGCGGGAGGGCCACTACGAGCAGTACTTC.